The 16 T cell receptor beta chains below come from one sample, sequenced in a study of blood T cell repertoires in COVID-19. Sequencing was performed with immunoSEQ multiplex PCR; in TCRdb, only in-frame clones are kept and a portion is missing. This table has about 110,000 clones, 70% to 75% appearing once. The specimen sequenced was peripheral blood. Receptors were obtained from a human donor with acute or convalescent COVID-19. The donor label of this sample is uncertain.

This clone is a singleton in its sample. The chain is built from TRBV5-1 and TRBJ2-1; 8 positions agree with TRBD2. This CDR3 is 15 amino acids long. Germline CDR1 and CDR2: SGHRS and YFSETQ. After removal of 3 bases from V and 7 bases from J, the junction contained 9 bases not matched to a gene. The CDR3 nucleotides read TGCGCCAGCAGCTCAAATAGCGGGGCGCCAAATGAGCAGTTCTTC. It codes for CASSSNSGAPNEQFF.

This clone was observed at least ten times. The chain is built from TRBV12-3 or TRBV12-4 and TRBJ1-5; D is unclear. The CDR3 contains 12 residues. Between the trimmed V and J ends, which lost 4 bases and 11 bases, there was a span of 12 bases. This chain's CDR3 is CASSSAHAAQHF. CDR3 nucleotide sequence: TGTGCCAGCAGTTCCGCCCATGCGGCCCAGCATTTT.

V usage is TRBV18 and J usage is TRBJ1-2; 8 nucleotides align to TRBD1. Germline V gene data show CDR1 as KGHSH and CDR2 as LQKENI. The CDR3 runs to 14 residues. With 6 bases clipped from V and 8 bases from J, the junction kept 11 bases outside the gene matches. The chain's CDR3 is CASSDRESGNGYTF. The CDR3 DNA is TGTGCCAGCTCGGACAGGGAATCAGGAAACGGCTACACCTTC.

This chain links TRBV7-8 with TRBJ1-5, with TRBD1 matching 10 bases. The CDR3 extends over 17 amino acids. The ends lost 1 base at V and 11 bases at J; junction bases unmatched: 14. Looked up from germline, CDR1 is SGHVS and CDR2 is FQNEAQ. The CDR3 protein is CASSLGGGQGTPGAQHF. CDR3 DNA sequence: TGTGCCAGCAGCTTAGGAGGGGGACAGGGGACCCCTGGGGCCCAGCATTTT.

This rearrangement joins TRBV4-2 to TRBJ1-5; 9 bases are shared with TRBD1. Germline values: CDR1 LGHNA, CDR2 YNFKEQ. The CDR3 spans 16 residues. V lost 1 base to trimming and J lost 7 bases; unmatched junction nucleotides: 8. As DNA, the CDR3 is TGTGCCAGCAGCCAAGTAAGGACAGGGGAGAACCAGCCCCAGCATTTT. This gives the protein CASSQVRTGENQPQHF.

V usage is TRBV27 and J usage is TRBJ1-4, with no clear D. Germline CDR1 is MNHEY and CDR2 is SMNVEV (reference sequence). CDR3 size: 15 residues. The germline V and J ends were trimmed by 5 bases and 0 bases, with 10 bases remaining between them. The CDR3 nucleotides are TGTGCCAGCAGTGCGTCCATTGCAACTAATGAAAAACTGTTTTTT. It yields the protein CASSASIATNEKLFF.

This chain connects TRBV6-1 to TRBJ2-7, with 8 bases matching TRBD1. V gave up 2 bases and J gave up 6 bases; unmatched junction bases: 9. The CDR3 is 15 residues long. Per the germline V gene, CDR1 is MNHNS and CDR2 is SASEGT. The CDR3 DNA sequence: TGTGCCAGCAGTGAACAAAGGACAGGGAGTCCCGAGCAGTACTTC. It encodes CASSEQRTGSPEQYF.

This clone counts as medium-sized. V is TRBV19 and J is TRBJ2-6, with a tentative D call TRBD1 (5 bases). The CDR3 is 16 amino acids. V was trimmed by 2 bases and J by 0 bases, leaving 8 bases between them. Germline loops: CDR1 LNHDA, CDR2 SQIVND (reference sequence). CDR3 sequence (DNA): TGTGCCAGTAGTATAAGGCAGGGCTCTGGGGCCAACGTCCTGACTTTC. This sequence encodes CASSIRQGSGANVLTF.

Comment on this clone: Other DNA sequences from this sample encode an identical CDR3 as well. The rearrangement joins TRBV24-1 to TRBJ2-2; D gene unclear. Germline V lookup: CDR1 KGHDR, CDR2 SFDVKD. The ends were cut back, 3 bases at V and 2 bases at J, with 3 bases in the middle. The CDR3 is 13 amino acids. CDR3 sequence reads: CATSDPNTGELFF. The DNA for the CDR3 is TGTGCCACCAGTGATCCAAACACCGGGGAGCTGTTTTTT.

The V and J genes are TRBV9 and TRBJ2-3; D unresolved. From germline, CDR1 is SGDLS and CDR2 YYNGEE. The CDR3 extends over 13 amino acids. Trimming shortened V by 2 bases and J by 4 bases, and 8 bases separated the two germline ends. The CDR3 spells CASSVSRADTQYF. DNA for the CDR3: TGTGCCAGCAGCGTGAGCCGGGCAGATACGCAGTATTTT.

V usage is TRBV29-1 and J usage is TRBJ1-1; TRBD1 is a possible D gene (5 bases). Deletions cut 4 bases from V and 0 bases from J, with 9 bases between. The CDR3 runs 13 residues. Per the germline V gene, CDR1 is SQVTM and CDR2 is ANQGSEA. The CDR3 here is CSVVKGMNTEAFF. The CDR3 bases are TGCAGCGTTGTGAAGGGGATGAACACTGAAGCTTTCTTT.

Points on this clone: This specimen includes other DNA sequences encoding the same CDR3. The chain carries TRBV5-1 and TRBJ2-5; 9 bases match TRBD2. Germline V lookup: CDR1 SGHRS, CDR2 YFSETQ. This CDR3 has 15 residues. The ends lost 2 bases at V and 1 base at J; junction bases unmatched: 3. The DNA of the CDR3 is TGCGCCAGCAGCTTCAGCGGGGGGCCCCAAGAGACCCAGTACTTC. Translating it yields CASSFSGGPQETQYF. The full variable domain, its missing parts supplied by reference TRBV5-1 and TRBJ2-5, is KAGVTQTPRYLIKTRGQQVTLSCSPISGHRSVSWYQQTPGQGLQFLFEYFSETQRNKGNFPGRFSGRQFSNSRSEMNVSTLELGDSALYLCASSFSGGPQETQYFGPGTRLLVL.

In DNA form, the CDR3 reads TGTGCCTGGCAAGGACAGGGGATTTCACCCCTCCACTTT. It specifies CAWQGQGISPLHF. The J gene is TRBJ1-6, the V gene TRBV30, with TRBD1 identical over 9 bases. J lost 9 bases, V lost 5 bases, and 5 bases had no gene match. CDR3 size: 13 residues. Germline assignment: CDR1 GTSNPN and CDR2 SVGIG (reference sequence).

This clone was seen a few times. V and J are TRBV2 and TRBJ1-5; no firm D call. Germline V gene sequence: CDR1 SNHLY, CDR2 FYNNEI. V lost 6 bases, J lost 0 bases, and 18 bases lay in between. The CDR3 sequence is 17 residues long. DNA of the CDR3: TGTGCCAGCAGAAGAACAGAGCCCGCTTATAGCAATCAGCCCCAGCATTTT. Its translation: CASRRTEPAYSNQPQHF.

The chain combines TRBV12-5 with TRBJ2-1, with 8 bases aligning to TRBD1. In germline, CDR1 is LGHNT, CDR2 FRNRAP. This CDR3 comprises 16 residues. Trimming cost V 5 bases and J 4 bases; bases outside gene matches: 10. The CDR3: CASGPDRGRAYNEQFF. Written as DNA, the CDR3 is TGTGCTAGTGGTCCCGACAGGGGTAGGGCATACAATGAGCAGTTCTTC.

In its sample, this clone was seen a few times. V gene TRBV7-2 combines with J gene TRBJ2-7, with D maybe TRBD2 (6 bases). The CDR3 is made up of 14 amino acids. Germline V gene data show CDR1 as SGHTA and CDR2 as FQGNSA. The V and J ends lost 4 bases and 1 base respectively, with 11 bases between them. The CDR3 coding sequence is TGTGCCAGCAGCTCCTGGGGGACTTCCTACGAGCAGTACTTC. This gives the protein CASSSWGTSYEQYF. Together with reference TRBV7-2 and TRBJ2-7, the CDR3 gives the full variable domain: GAGVSQSPSNKVTEKGKDVELRCDPISGHTALYWYRQSLGQGLEFLIYFQGNSAPDKSGLPSDRFSAERTGGSVSTLTIQRTQQEDSAVYLCASSSWGTSYEQYFGPGTRLTVT.